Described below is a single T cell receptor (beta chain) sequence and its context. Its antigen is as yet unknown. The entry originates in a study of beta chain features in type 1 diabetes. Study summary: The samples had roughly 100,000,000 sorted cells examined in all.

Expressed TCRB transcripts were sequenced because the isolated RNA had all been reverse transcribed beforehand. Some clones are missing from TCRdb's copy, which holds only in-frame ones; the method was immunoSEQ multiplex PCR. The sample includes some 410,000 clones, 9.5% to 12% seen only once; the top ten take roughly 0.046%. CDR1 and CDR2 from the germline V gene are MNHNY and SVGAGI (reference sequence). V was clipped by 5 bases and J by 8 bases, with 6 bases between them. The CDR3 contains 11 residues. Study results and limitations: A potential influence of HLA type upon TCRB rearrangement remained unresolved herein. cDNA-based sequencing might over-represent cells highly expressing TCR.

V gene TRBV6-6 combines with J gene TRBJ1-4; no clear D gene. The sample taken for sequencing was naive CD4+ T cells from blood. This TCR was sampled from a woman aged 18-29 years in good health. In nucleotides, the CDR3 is TGTGCCAGCAGTCCCGCGGAAAAACTGTTTTTT. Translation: CASSPAEKLFF.